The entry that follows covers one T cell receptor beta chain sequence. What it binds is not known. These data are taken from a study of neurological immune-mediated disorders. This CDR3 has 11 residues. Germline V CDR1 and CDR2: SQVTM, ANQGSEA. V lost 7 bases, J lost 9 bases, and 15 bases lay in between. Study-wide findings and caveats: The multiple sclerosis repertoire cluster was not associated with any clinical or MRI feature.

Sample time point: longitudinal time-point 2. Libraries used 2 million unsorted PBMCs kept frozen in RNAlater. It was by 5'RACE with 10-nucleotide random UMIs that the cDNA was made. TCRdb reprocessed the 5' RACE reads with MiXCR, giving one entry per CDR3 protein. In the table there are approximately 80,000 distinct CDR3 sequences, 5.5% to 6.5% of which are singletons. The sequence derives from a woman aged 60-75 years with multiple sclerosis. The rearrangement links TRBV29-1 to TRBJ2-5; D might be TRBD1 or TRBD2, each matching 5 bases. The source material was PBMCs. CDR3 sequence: CSGVLGAAQYF. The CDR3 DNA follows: TGCAGCGGGGTACTAGGGGCGGCCCAGTACTTC.